This paragraph covers one TCR beta chain sequence. Its antigen is still unknown. The record originates from a study of cytomegalovirus exposure and HLA in healthy donors. About the study: An earlier analysis found some 100 million unique TCR beta sequences from about 179 million T cells. Study-level findings and limits: In a later analysis, an Asian-associated ancestry cluster reportedly showed fewer N-insertions than the roughly 690-donor mean. Per a prior analysis, the majority of TCR beta V segments were productive roughly 90% or roughly 30% of the time.

This CDR3 is 13 amino acids long. Trimming left V 4 bases short and J 8 bases short, with 14 bases between. Germline V lookup: CDR1 SGHDN, CDR2 FVKESK. The PCR ran on 60 Vbeta and 13 Jbeta primers. Using immunoSEQ multiplex PCR, the repertoire was profiled, and TCRdb retains in-frame clones only, with some absent. The top ten clones hold 1% of a sample with roughly 160,000 clones, around four fifths of them seen once. Sequencing was carried out using PBMCs. The chain recombines TRBV14 with TRBJ2-5; maybe TRBD1 (6 bases). The receptor's source is a woman between 45 and 65 years old in good health and CMV-seropositive. The CDR3 DNA reads as TGTGCCAGCAGCCTAATCAAGGGGGACACCCAGTACTTC. This encodes CASSLIKGDTQYF.